This T cell receptor beta chain comes out of a study of T-cell reconstitution after alpha-beta-depleted transplantation in children. General study results and limits: One year after transplant, T-cell counts and diversity came mostly from newly produced T cells. Expanded graft clones, several hundred of them, were reportedly the source of alpha-beta T cells about two months after transplant. In some patients, recipient T cells and intrathymic progenitors surviving conditioning explained high day-60 diversity.

Many counts were recorded for this clonotype. Its target is unknown. During its preparation, the TCRbeta library received unique molecular identifiers. One entry per CDR3 protein results from TCRdb running MiXCR on the PCR reads. The sample has 200,000 to 250,000 distinct CDR3 sequences, about a tenth seen once; the top ten hold under 30%. Trimming at V came to 3 bases and at J to 8 bases, leaving 8 bases not matched to a gene. The CDR3 totals 16 residues. J is TRBJ2-1 and V is TRBV12-3 or TRBV12-4, with TRBD1 matching 12 bases. The sample was PBMCs, taken before TCRalphabeta/CD19-depleted stem cell transplant. The receptor was derived from a child under two years old with acute myeloid leukemia, due to receive a stem cell transplant. CDR3 DNA: TGTGCCAGCAGTTTTACCGGGACAGGGGGCTGGGATGAGCAGTTCTTC. Amino acid sequence: CASSFTGTGGWDEQFF.